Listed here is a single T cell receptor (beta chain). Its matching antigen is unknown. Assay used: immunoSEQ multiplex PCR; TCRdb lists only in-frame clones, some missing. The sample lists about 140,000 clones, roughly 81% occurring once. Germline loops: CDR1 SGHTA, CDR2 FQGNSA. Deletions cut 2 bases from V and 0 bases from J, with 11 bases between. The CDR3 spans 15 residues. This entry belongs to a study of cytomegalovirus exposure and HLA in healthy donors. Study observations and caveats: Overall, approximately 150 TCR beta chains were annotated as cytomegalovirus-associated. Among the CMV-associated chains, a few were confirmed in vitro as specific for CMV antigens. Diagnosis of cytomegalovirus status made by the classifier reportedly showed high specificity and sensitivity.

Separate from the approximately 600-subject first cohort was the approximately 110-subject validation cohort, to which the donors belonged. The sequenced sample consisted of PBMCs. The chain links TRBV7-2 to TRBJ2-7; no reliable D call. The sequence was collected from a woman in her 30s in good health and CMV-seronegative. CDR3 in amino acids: CASSLIPESSYEQYF. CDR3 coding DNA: TGTGCCAGCAGCTTAATCCCCGAGAGCTCCTACGAGCAGTACTTC.